Below, 30 T cell receptor beta chains from the same sample are listed, as sequenced in a study of blood T cell repertoires in COVID-19. Data came from immunoSEQ multiplex PCR; TCRdb stores just in-frame clones and leaves some out. The repertoire holds tens of thousands of clones, with approximately 88% as singletons. The sequenced sample was peripheral blood. Receptor source: a human donor in a cohort sampled during active COVID-19.

V is TRBV6-2 or TRBV6-3 and J is TRBJ2-7; 8 bases are shared with TRBD2. In germline, CDR1 is MNHEY, CDR2 SVGEGT. J gave up 3 bases and V 6 bases, and 10 bases lay outside the gene matches. The CDR3 consists of 15 residues. CDR3 protein: CASSRLAWDHYEQYF. The CDR3 nucleotides are TGTGCCAGCAGCCGACTAGCGTGGGATCACTACGAGCAGTACTTC.

The chain combines TRBV6-1 with TRBJ2-2; weak D call: TRBD1 (5 bases). Germline CDR1 is MNHNS and CDR2 is SASEGT. V was clipped by 2 bases and J by 1 base, with 11 bases between them. CDR3 length: 16 residues. This CDR3 reads CASSERGRVNTGELFF. DNA of the CDR3: TGTGCCAGCAGTGAAAGGGGCAGGGTGAACACCGGGGAGCTGTTTTTT.

V usage is TRBV2 and J usage is TRBJ2-1; 8 nucleotides align to TRBD2. Germline V gives CDR1 SNHLY, CDR2 FYNNEI. V lost 1 base, J lost 8 bases, and 10 bases stayed unmatched. The length of the CDR3 is 16 residues. CDR3 DNA: TGTGCCAGCAGTGAAGGGCGCGGGGGGCCGGGTGATGAGCAGTTCTTC. Residues: CASSEGRGGPGDEQFF.

V and J are TRBV3-1 (or the pseudogene TRBV3-2) and TRBJ1-5; D call uncertain. Germline CDR1 is LGHDT and CDR2 is YNNKEL (reference sequence). Trimming removed 0 bases from V and 1 base from J, with 7 bases in between. This CDR3 is built from 15 residues. Written as DNA, the CDR3 is TGTGCCAGCAGCCAAGACCGGTGGAGCAATCAGCCCCAGCATTTT. Translated, it gives CASSQDRWSNQPQHF.

The J gene is TRBJ2-1, the V gene TRBV4-1; TRBD2 matches 11 bases. The CDR3 covers 19 residues. Per the germline V gene, CDR1 is MGHRA and CDR2 is YSYEKL. The junction had 14 bases not matched to a gene; V was cut back by 4 bases and J by 3 bases. CDR3 protein: CASSLLADGTSGVYNEQFF. The CDR3 bases are TGCGCCAGCAGCCTTCTGGCAGACGGGACTAGCGGCGTCTACAATGAGCAGTTCTTC.

The chain carries TRBV30 and TRBJ2-7, with 7 bases aligning to TRBD2. The CDR3 has 14 residues. V lost 3 bases and J lost 2; bases outside the gene matches: 7. Per germline, CDR1 GTSNPN and CDR2 SVGIG (reference sequence). The CDR3 DNA is TGTGCCTGGAGCGGGGGGTCGGGGCCCTACGAGCAGTACTTC. Its translation: CAWSGGSGPYEQYF.

The chain is built from TRBV6-5 and TRBJ2-2; TRBD1 aligns across 7 bases. With 5 bases clipped from V and 6 bases from J, the junction kept 9 bases outside the gene matches. Germline CDR1 is MNHEY and CDR2 is SVGAGI. The CDR3 totals 15 residues. CDR3 loop: CASSRAAGGSGELFF. CDR3 DNA: TGTGCCAGCAGTAGGGCGGCAGGGGGATCCGGGGAGCTGTTTTTT.

The chain joins TRBV28 to TRBJ1-4; possible D gene TRBD1, 5 bases. V was shortened by 7 bases and J by 5 bases, with 11 bases between the two germline ends. CDR1 and CDR2 from the germline V gene are MDHEN and SYDVKM. The CDR3 loop spans 13 amino acids. In nucleotides, the CDR3 is TGTGCCAGCAACAGGCAGTTAAATGAAAAACTGTTTTTT. It translates to CASNRQLNEKLFF.

V and J are TRBV6-2 or TRBV6-3 and TRBJ1-5; D remains ambiguous. Trimming removed 5 bases at V and 1 base at J, with 15 bases between. CDR1 is MNHEY, CDR2 SVGEGT, per germline. CDR3 length: 16 residues. The CDR3 reads CASSRLVTGSNQPQHF. The CDR3 DNA sequence: TGTGCCAGCAGTAGACTCGTTACTGGGAGCAATCAGCCCCAGCATTTT.

The chain carries TRBV30 and TRBJ1-5, with 7 bases identical to TRBD1. Germline-derived CDR1 and CDR2 are GTSNPN and SVGIG (reference sequence). The CDR3 is 14 residues long. V lost 2 bases and J lost 1; bases outside the gene matches: 2. The CDR3 loop reads CAWSRQGSNQPQHF. Here the CDR3 DNA reads TGTGCCTGGAGTCGACAGGGAAGCAATCAGCCCCAGCATTTT.

V usage is TRBV28 and J usage is TRBJ1-1; weak D call: TRBD1 (5 bases). The V and J ends lost 6 bases and 5 bases respectively, with 19 bases between them. The V gene's germline CDR1 is MDHEN and CDR2 SYDVKM. This CDR3 is built from 15 residues. CDR3: CASSLGGNGLTEAFF. CDR3 DNA: TGTGCCAGCAGCCTCGGGGGAAATGGATTAACTGAAGCTTTCTTT.

This chain uses TRBV6-5 with TRBJ2-5, with D perhaps TRBD1 (5 bases). CDR1 and CDR2 from the germline V gene are MNHEY and SVGAGI. Trimming left V 6 bases short and J 1 base short, with 9 bases between. The CDR3 is 13 amino acids. The CDR3 DNA reads TGTGCCAGCAGCAGACAGTTCCAAGAGACCCAGTACTTC. Its translation: CASSRQFQETQYF.

This clone was counted once. The chain joins TRBV28 to TRBJ2-3; 9 positions match TRBD2. The CDR3 runs 17 residues. V lost 2 bases to trimming and J lost 5 bases; unmatched junction nucleotides: 11. Germline CDR1 is MDHEN and CDR2 is SYDVKM. The CDR3 DNA follows: TGTGCCAGCAGTTTAGCGGGACTAGCCCAATCCGTAGATACGCAGTATTTT. Its translation: CASSLAGLAQSVDTQYF.

The CDR3 DNA sequence: TGTGCCAGCAGCTTAGACGGGAGTCTCGACGAGCAGTACTTC. Encoded protein: CASSLDGSLDEQYF. The chain uses TRBV7-8 and TRBJ2-7, with D perhaps TRBD2 (6 bases). The CDR3 has 14 amino acids. Between the trimmed V and J ends, which lost 1 base and 5 bases, there was a span of 12 bases. Germline values: CDR1 SGHVS, CDR2 FQNEAQ.

The rearrangement uses TRBV9 and TRBJ1-1; the D is unclear. Germline CDR1 and CDR2: SGDLS and YYNGEE. There are 18 residues in the CDR3. Trimming left V 4 bases short and J 0 bases short, with 22 bases between. This CDR3 is CASSPRGDLWALNTEAFF. DNA for the CDR3: TGTGCCAGCAGCCCCCGGGGAGATCTTTGGGCATTGAACACTGAAGCTTTCTTT. Supplemented by reference TRBV9 and TRBJ1-1, the full variable domain reads DSGVTQTPKHLITATGQRVTLRCSPRSGDLSVYWYQQSLDQGLQFLIQYYNGEERAKGNILERFSAQQFPDLHSELNLSSLELGDSALYFCASSPRGDLWALNTEAFFGQGTRLTVV.

This chain joins TRBV5-4 and TRBJ2-2; 12 bases map to TRBD2. Germline lookup yields CDR1 SGHNT and CDR2 YYREEE (reference sequence). Trimming at V came to 1 base and at J to 6 bases, leaving 13 bases not matched to a gene. The CDR3 contains 19 residues. For the CDR3, the DNA is TGTGCCAGCAGCTTGCCCTCAGTGACTAGCGGGAGTTATGCCGGGGAGCTGTTTTTT. This encodes CASSLPSVTSGSYAGELFF.

This rearrangement joins TRBV3-1 (or the pseudogene TRBV3-2) to TRBJ1-6; TRBD1 matches at 9 bases. The CDR3 consists of 21 residues. With 0 bases clipped from V and 7 bases from J, the junction kept 19 bases outside the gene matches. CDR1 is LGHDT and CDR2 is YNNKEL in the germline V gene (reference sequence). Written as DNA, the CDR3 is TGTGCCAGCAGCCAAGACCCAATCCGGGACAGGGTGACAGCAGGGAATTCACCCCTCCACTTT. The encoded protein is CASSQDPIRDRVTAGNSPLHF.

This chain joins TRBV3-1 (or the pseudogene TRBV3-2) and TRBJ1-1, with D possibly TRBD1 on 5 matching bases. CDR3 length: 14 residues. V gave up 6 bases and J gave up 4 bases, with 15 bases separating them. CDR1 is LGHDT, CDR2 YNNKEL, per germline (reference sequence). The DNA for the CDR3 is TGTGCCAGCAGGGGCGGGACCCGGAGCACTGAAGCTTTCTTT. This translates into CASRGGTRSTEAFF.

This chain connects TRBV11-2 to TRBJ2-1; TRBD2 matches at 9 bases. This CDR3 is 14 amino acids long. Per the germline V gene, CDR1 is SGHAT and CDR2 is FQNNGV. Trimming at V came to 5 bases and at J to 4 bases, leaving 3 bases not matched to a gene. CDR3 region: CASSPSGKYNEQFF. CDR3 in DNA: TGTGCCAGCAGCCCTAGCGGGAAGTACAATGAGCAGTTCTTC. The full variable domain, completed using reference TRBV11-2 and TRBJ2-1, is EAGVAQSPRYKIIEKRQSVAFWCNPISGHATLYWYQQILGQGPKLLIQFQNNGVVDDSQLPKDRFSAERLKGVDSTLKIQPAKLEDSAVYLCASSPSGKYNEQFFGPGTRLTVL.

The chain couples TRBV6-2 or TRBV6-3 to TRBJ2-1; TRBD2 matches at 12 bases. This CDR3 has 19 residues. V lost 0 bases, J lost 2 bases, and 8 bases stayed unmatched. CDR1 is MNHEY, CDR2 SVGEGT, per germline. The CDR3 sequence: CASSYSLAGGLPPYNEQFF. The CDR3 coding sequence is TGTGCCAGCAGTTACTCTCTAGCGGGGGGGCTGCCCCCCTACAATGAGCAGTTCTTC.

The rearrangement joins TRBV5-4 to TRBJ1-1; D ambiguous. The length of the CDR3 is 12 residues. The V gene lost 2 bases and the J gene lost 0 bases, with 2 bases spanning the gap. Germline CDR1 and CDR2: SGHNT and YYREEE (reference sequence). The CDR3 DNA sequence: TGTGCCAGCAGCTTTATGAACACTGAAGCTTTCTTT. It yields the protein CASSFMNTEAFF. The whole variable domain, remainder taken from reference TRBV5-4 and TRBJ1-1, is ETGVTQSPTHLIKTRGQQVTLRCSSQSGHNTVSWYQQALGQGPQFIFQYYREEENGRGNFPPRFSGLQFPNYSSELNVNALELDDSALYLCASSFMNTEAFFGQGTRLTVV.

This clone was seen just once. This rearrangement joins TRBV28 to TRBJ1-2, with 7 bases fitting TRBD1. From germline, CDR1 is MDHEN and CDR2 SYDVKM. V shed 10 bases, J shed 8 bases, and the junction held 10 bases outside the gene matches. This CDR3 comprises 12 residues. DNA for the CDR3: TGTGCCATCGCACAGGGGTTTAGAGGCTACACCTTC. This translates into CAIAQGFRGYTF.

The rearrangement joins TRBV2 to TRBJ1-2, with no clear D. There are 14 residues in the CDR3. V shed 1 base and J shed 2 bases, with 8 bases lying between them. Germline CDR1 SNHLY, CDR2 FYNNEI. CDR3 in amino acids: CASSEDRINYGYTF. The DNA of the CDR3 is TGTGCCAGCAGTGAAGACAGAATAAACTATGGCTACACCTTC.

This sequence joins TRBV10-3 and TRBJ2-1, with 9 bases fitting TRBD2. Per the germline V gene, CDR1 is ENHRY and CDR2 is SYGVKD. The CDR3 spans 18 residues. With V trimmed by 2 bases and J by 3 bases, 11 bases remained unmatched. This chain's CDR3 is CAISEPAGSGGNYNEQFF. CDR3 sequence (DNA): TGTGCCATCAGTGAGCCGGCGGGTAGCGGGGGAAACTACAATGAGCAGTTCTTC.

V is TRBV5-4 and J is TRBJ1-2; D is undetermined. Germline CDR1 and CDR2: SGHNT and YYREEE (reference sequence). V dropped 0 bases and J dropped 6 bases, with 18 bases sitting between them. This CDR3 has 16 residues. The CDR3 here is CASSLERAALQDGYTF. CDR3 nucleotide sequence: TGTGCCAGCAGCTTGGAGAGGGCGGCTCTCCAGGATGGCTACACCTTC.

The V call is TRBV6-5, the J call TRBJ1-2; TRBD1 matches at 9 bases. V shed 5 bases, J shed 4 bases, and the junction held 8 bases outside the gene matches. Germline V gene sequence: CDR1 MNHEY, CDR2 SVGAGI. The CDR3 spans 15 residues. The CDR3 DNA sequence: TGTGCCAGCAGTCGCCGGACAGGGGAGGGCTATGGCTACACCTTC. This codes for CASSRRTGEGYGYTF.

The V call is TRBV29-1, the J call TRBJ1-4; D may be TRBD1 (5 bases). This CDR3 spans 12 amino acids. V lost 0 bases, J lost 8 bases, and 7 bases lay in between. Germline loops: CDR1 SQVTM, CDR2 ANQGSEA. The CDR3 loop is CSVEDRAEKLFF. The CDR3 region has the DNA TGCAGCGTTGAAGACAGGGCGGAAAAACTGTTTTTT.

The chain is built from TRBV7-9 and TRBJ1-2; the match to TRBD1 covers 8 bases. With 2 bases clipped from V and 6 bases from J, the junction kept 5 bases outside the gene matches. This CDR3 has 14 residues. Germline V gene sequence: CDR1 SEHNR, CDR2 FQNEAQ (reference sequence). In nucleotides, the CDR3 is TGTGCCAGCAGCTTAACCAGGGGGCGCGATGGCTACACCTTC. Amino acids: CASSLTRGRDGYTF.

The chain is built from TRBV18 and TRBJ1-2; TRBD1 matches 8 bases. The CDR3 is made up of 15 amino acids. CDR1 is KGHSH and CDR2 is LQKENI in the germline V gene. Trimming at V came to 5 bases and at J to 4 bases, leaving 9 bases not matched to a gene. The CDR3 DNA follows: TGTGCCAGCTCATCAAACAGGGGGTTCGTCTATGGCTACACCTTC. The encoded protein is CASSSNRGFVYGYTF.

This clone was found once. The chain links TRBV6-5 to TRBJ2-7; a weak D match, TRBD1 (6 bases). With 8 bases removed from V and 6 bases from J, the gap between germline ends came to 17 bases. The germline V gene encodes CDR1 MNHEY and CDR2 SVGAGI. The CDR3 is 13 amino acids. The CDR3 reads CASWGHSSVEQYF. The DNA of the CDR3 is TGTGCCAGCTGGGGGCACAGTAGTGTCGAGCAGTACTTC.